This paragraph reports one T cell receptor (beta chain). CDR1 is GTSNPN and CDR2 is SVGIG in the germline V gene (reference sequence). The CDR3 length is 13 residues. V lost 4 bases, J lost 5 bases, and 7 bases stayed unmatched. The sequencing template was cDNA reverse transcribed from extracted RNA. Repertoires were generated with immunoSEQ multiplex PCR, while TCRdb's copy carries only in-frame clones and drops some. The sample yields about 190,000 clones, around 60% seen once. Regarding treatment: oral pan-JAK inhibitor, 5-10 mg twice daily. The sample belongs to a study of CD8+ T cells in alopecia areata.

This clonotype originated in a human donor with alopecia areata. The chain employs TRBV30 and TRBJ2-7; the match to TRBD1 covers 8 bases. Sample: CD4+ T cells sorted from blood, taken at week 4, from a patient treated with tofacitinib. The chain's CDR3 is CAWTNRGKDEQYF. Written as DNA, the CDR3 is TGTGCCTGGACCAACAGGGGGAAGGACGAGCAGTACTTC.